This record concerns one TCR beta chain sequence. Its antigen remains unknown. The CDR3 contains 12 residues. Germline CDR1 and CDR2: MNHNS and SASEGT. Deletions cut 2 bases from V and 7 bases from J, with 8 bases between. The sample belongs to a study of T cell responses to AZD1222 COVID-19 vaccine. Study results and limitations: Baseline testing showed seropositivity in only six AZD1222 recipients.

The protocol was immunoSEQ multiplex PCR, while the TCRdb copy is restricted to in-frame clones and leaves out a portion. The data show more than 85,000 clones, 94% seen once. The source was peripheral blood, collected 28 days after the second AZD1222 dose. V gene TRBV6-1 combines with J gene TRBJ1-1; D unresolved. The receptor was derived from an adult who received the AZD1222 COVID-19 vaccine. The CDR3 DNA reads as TGTGCCAGCAGTGAACTGGGAGTTGAAGCTTTCTTT. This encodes CASSELGVEAFF.